Below are 27 T cell receptor beta chains sequenced from a single sample in a study of blood T cells in healthy people across ages. It was with a sample-barcoded 5' primer and a J-beta primer mix that a second PCR of about 6 to 11 cycles was run. TCRdb re-derived calls from the 5' RACE reads in MiXCR, one entry per CDR3 protein. This sample carries 1 million or so distinct CDR3 sequences, over 35% of them seen once, and the ten largest clones take around 18%. Material: blood. These receptors were collected from a woman aged 55-70 years in good health.

CDR3 region: CASSPFVSTYEQYF. The CDR3 nucleotides are TGTGCCAGCTCACCATTTGTGTCAACCTACGAGCAGTACTTC. This chain connects TRBV18 to TRBJ2-7; D is undetermined. Trimming stripped 2 bases from V and 2 bases from J, with 10 bases between. The germline V gene encodes CDR1 KGHSH and CDR2 LQKENI. This CDR3 contains 14 residues.

This clonotype was counted a few times. This chain uses TRBV6-5 with TRBJ1-2; D might be TRBD1 (6 bases). The CDR3 runs to 13 residues. CDR1 and CDR2 from the germline V gene are MNHEY and SVGAGI. V lost 2 bases and J lost 5, with 9 bases in between. CDR3 region: CASSYEGGYGYTF. The CDR3 DNA sequence: TGTGCCAGCAGTTACGAGGGGGGGTATGGCTACACCTTC.

The V and J genes are TRBV5-6 and TRBJ2-1; 9 bases match TRBD2. Germline assignment: CDR1 SGHDT and CDR2 YYEEEE. The CDR3 runs 15 residues. V lost 3 bases to trimming and J lost 3 bases; unmatched junction nucleotides: 4. The DNA of the CDR3 is TGTGCCAGCAGCTGGACTAGCGATAACTACAATGAGCAGTTCTTC. Translating it yields CASSWTSDNYNEQFF.

This clonotype turned up a few times. This rearrangement joins TRBV2 to TRBJ2-5; 8 bases line up with TRBD2. The CDR3 covers 14 residues. V lost 10 bases, J lost 4 bases, and 11 bases stayed unmatched. In germline, CDR1 is SNHLY, CDR2 FYNNEI. The CDR3 is CATETGLAGETQYF. In DNA form, the CDR3 reads TGTGCCACCGAGACCGGACTAGCAGGAGAGACCCAGTACTTC.

In regard to this clonotype: Its ends do not fully match the called genes, so a read error is possible. The rearrangement joins TRBV20-1 to TRBJ1-6, with TRBD1 as a possible D gene (5 bases). Germline values: CDR1 DFQATT, CDR2 SNEGSKA (reference sequence). This CDR3 has 15 amino acids. CDR3 protein: CSATKSGPGGSLLHF. The CDR3 bases are TGCAGTGCTACGAAGTCAGGACCGGGGGGTTCACTCCTCCACTTT.

The sample holds a few counts of this clonotype. V usage is TRBV5-1 and J usage is TRBJ2-1; D not certain. Trimming cost V 0 bases and J 0 bases, with 10 bases left between them. Germline V lookup: CDR1 SGHRS, CDR2 YFSETQ. The CDR3 extends over 16 amino acids. CDR3 nucleotide sequence: TGCGCCAGCAGCTTGGAGCCAGCCGACTCCTACAATGAGCAGTTCTTC. Translating gives CASSLEPADSYNEQFF.

As DNA, the CDR3 is TGCAGCGTTCCGGGACTAGCGGGAGGTGAGCAGTTCTTC. It encodes CSVPGLAGGEQFF. The chain combines TRBV29-1 with TRBJ2-1; TRBD2 matches at 15 bases. The germline V gene has CDR1 SQVTM and CDR2 ANQGSEA. The CDR3 has 13 amino acids. The trim removed 5 bases at V and 9 bases at J, leaving 2 bases unmatched.

This sequence joins TRBV5-1 and TRBJ1-6; the match to TRBD1 covers 9 bases. This CDR3 region has 18 residues. Germline V gene data show CDR1 as SGHRS and CDR2 as YFSETQ. The junction had 15 bases not matched to a gene; V was cut back by 1 base and J by 10 bases. The CDR3 region has the DNA TGCGCCAGCAGCTTGAGGCCGGGACAGGGAAGCCAAGGGTCACCCCTCCACTTT. It codes for CASSLRPGQGSQGSPLHF.

Worth noting for this clonotype: One end of the junction does not line up with germline, which may come from a read error. This chain connects TRBV28 to TRBJ2-1; D gene uncertain. This CDR3 region has 13 residues. Germline V lookup: CDR1 MDHEN, CDR2 SYDVKM. Written as DNA, the CDR3 is TGTGCCAGTAGTTTGTCTCCAGACAATGAGCAGTTCTTC. Protein: CASSLSPDNEQFF. The full variable domain, rest sourced from reference TRBV28 and TRBJ2-1, is DVKVTQSSRYLVKRTGEKVFLECVQDMDHENMFWYRQDPGLGLRLIYFSYDVKMKEKGDIPEGYSVSREKKERFSLILESASTNQTSMYLCASSLSPDNEQFFGPGTRLTVL.

This clonotype occurred many times. The genes are TRBV12-3 or TRBV12-4 and TRBJ2-7, with D unclear. The V end was cut by 6 bases, the J end by 5 bases, with 8 bases between. The CDR3 loop spans 11 amino acids. This CDR3 is CASRSVDEQYF. CDR3 bases: TGTGCCAGCAGGTCGGTGGACGAGCAGTACTTC.

This sequence joins TRBV10-1 and TRBJ2-1; either TRBD1 or TRBD2 may fit D (6 bases each). The germline gives CDR1 WNHNN, CDR2 SYGVQD (reference sequence). With 3 bases removed from V and 8 bases from J, the gap between germline ends came to 11 bases. The CDR3 runs to 13 residues. CDR3 protein: CASSDGGKDEQFF. As DNA, the CDR3 is TGCGCCAGCAGTGACGGGGGCAAGGATGAGCAGTTCTTC.

The chain recombines TRBV9 with TRBJ2-7; perhaps D is TRBD1 or TRBD2 (5 bases each). Trimming left V 0 bases short and J 7 bases short, with 11 bases between. The CDR3 runs to 13 residues. Germline CDR1 is SGDLS and CDR2 is YYNGEE. CDR3 sequence reads: CASSVEIWGEQYF. The CDR3 DNA reads as TGTGCCAGCAGCGTAGAAATCTGGGGGGAGCAGTACTTC.

This chain links TRBV20-1 with TRBJ2-3; TRBD2 aligns across 11 bases. J lost 0 bases, V lost 5 bases, and 4 bases had no gene match. Looked up from germline, CDR1 is DFQATT and CDR2 is SNEGSKA (reference sequence). This CDR3 comprises 15 residues. The CDR3 coding sequence is TGCAGTGCTTTAACTAGCGGGGGCAGCACAGATACGCAGTATTTT. As protein: CSALTSGGSTDTQYF.

V usage is TRBV11-2 and J usage is TRBJ2-1, with 10 bases identical to TRBD2. The CDR3 has 15 amino acids. V trimming: 6 bases; J trimming: 7 bases; junction bases outside the gene matches: 9. The germline gives CDR1 SGHAT, CDR2 FQNNGV. The CDR3 here is CASRALAGVGNEQFF. As DNA, the CDR3 is TGTGCCAGCAGGGCTCTAGCGGGGGTTGGGAATGAGCAGTTCTTC.

This clonotype has only a few counts. The chain combines TRBV5-1 with TRBJ2-7; no definite D call. The CDR3 runs to 15 residues. V was clipped by 0 bases and J by 3 bases, with 13 bases between them. The germline V gene has CDR1 SGHRS and CDR2 YFSETQ. The CDR3 DNA reads as TGCGCCAGCAGCTTGGGATTCAGCCCCTTCTACGAGCAGTACTTC. This gives the protein CASSLGFSPFYEQYF.

This clonotype was seen a handful of times. The chain employs TRBV30 and TRBJ1-4, with 7 bases aligning to TRBD1. V dropped 0 bases and J dropped 10; count of bases not matched to a gene: 5. There are 13 residues in the CDR3. Per germline, CDR1 GTSNPN and CDR2 SVGIG (reference sequence). CDR3 in amino acids: CAWSVVQGGKLFF. CDR3 DNA: TGTGCCTGGAGTGTAGTTCAGGGGGGAAAACTGTTTTTT.

V is TRBV3-1 and J is TRBJ2-6; no reliable D call. The V gene lost 1 base and the J gene lost 0 bases, with 10 bases spanning the gap. CDR3 length: 17 amino acids. Germline-derived CDR1 and CDR2 are LGHDT and YNNKEL (reference sequence). The DNA for the CDR3 is TGTGCCAGCAGCCAAGTAAGTGTACGCTCTGGGGCCAACGTCCTGACTTTC. This codes for CASSQVSVRSGANVLTF. Full variable domain (rest looked up from reference TRBV3-1 and TRBJ2-6): DTAVSQTPKYLVTQMGNDKSIKCEQNLGHDTMYWYKQDSKKFLKIMFSYNNKELIINETVPNRFSPKSPDKAHLNLHINSLELGDSAVYFCASSQVSVRSGANVLTFGAGSRLTVL.

This clonotype turned up a few times. The chain couples TRBV28 to TRBJ2-7, with unresolved D. Per the germline V gene, CDR1 is MDHEN and CDR2 is SYDVKM. V dropped 5 bases and J dropped 4 bases, with 18 bases sitting between them. The CDR3 extends over 15 amino acids. This chain's CDR3 is CASSISVPSVYEQYF. CDR3 DNA: TGTGCCAGCAGTATCTCGGTTCCTAGTGTGTACGAGCAGTACTTC.

The chain is built from TRBV5-6 and TRBJ1-4, with a weak D call TRBD1 (5 bases). Trimming took off 3 bases at V and 6 bases at J, with 30 bases between the two ends. Looked up from germline, CDR1 is SGHDT and CDR2 is YYEEEE. This CDR3 comprises 20 residues. CDR3 sequence (DNA): TGTGCCAGCAGCTCCGCCTTACCTCGGGGGACCGCCAGGAGGGATGAAAAACTGTTTTTT. This gives the protein CASSSALPRGTARRDEKLFF.

The table lists this clonotype with a few counts. The chain couples TRBV12-3 or TRBV12-4 to TRBJ1-1, with 9 bases that match TRBD1. The V gene end was trimmed by 5 bases and the J gene end by 3 bases; junction bases not matched to a gene: 4. CDR3 size: 14 residues. The CDR3 protein is CASSVGDRDTEAFF. The CDR3 nucleotides are TGTGCCAGCAGTGTAGGGGACAGGGACACTGAAGCTTTCTTT.

This clonotype was seen ten or more times. The rearrangement joins TRBV12-3 or TRBV12-4 to TRBJ1-1; D is unclear. V lost 6 bases and J 1 base, leaving 3 bases between the germline ends. There are 11 residues in the CDR3. Written as DNA, the CDR3 is TGTGCCAGCAGAAGGAACACTGAAGCTTTCTTT. Amino acids: CASRRNTEAFF.

This clonotype was counted a few times. The V and J genes are TRBV7-9 and TRBJ2-3, with a tentative D call TRBD2 (5 bases). Germline lookup yields CDR1 SEHNR and CDR2 FQNEAQ (reference sequence). The CDR3 runs 13 residues. V shed 7 bases and J shed 5 bases, with 13 bases lying between them. DNA for the CDR3: TGTGCCAGCACCCGTCGGGGTGAAGATACGCAGTATTTT. It encodes CASTRRGEDTQYF.

The V and J genes are TRBV7-6 and TRBJ2-5, with 7 bases fitting TRBD1. The CDR3 runs 16 residues. Germline V gene data show CDR1 as SGHVS and CDR2 as FNYEAQ. V trimming: 2 bases; J trimming: 5 bases; junction bases outside the gene matches: 11. In DNA, the CDR3 is TGTGCCAGCAGCTTATCCGGGACAGCCATGGGGGAGACCCAGTACTTC. Translated, it gives CASSLSGTAMGETQYF.

This chain links TRBV20-1 with TRBJ2-1; TRBD2 matches at 9 bases. This CDR3 has 13 amino acids. The germline V gene encodes CDR1 DFQATT and CDR2 SNEGSKA (reference sequence). V lost 5 bases, J lost 11 bases, and 10 bases stayed unmatched. For the CDR3, the DNA is TGCAGTGCTGGGCCAGCTAGCGGGAAGCAGCAGTTCTTC. Protein product: CSAGPASGKQQFF.

This chain joins TRBV25-1 and TRBJ1-4; D is unclear. This CDR3 has 14 residues. V was shortened by 6 bases and J by 4 bases, with 12 bases between the two germline ends. Per germline, CDR1 MGHDK and CDR2 SYGVNS. CDR3 in DNA: TGTGCCAGCAGCGAAGCACAGCTTAATGAAAAACTGTTTTTT. This encodes CASSEAQLNEKLFF.

CDR3 coding DNA: TGTGCCAGCAGCTCCTCCGGACTAGCGGGAGGGGCCTCCTACAATGAGCAGTTCTTC. It is translated as CASSSSGLAGGASYNEQFF. The chain uses TRBV7-9 and TRBJ2-1, with TRBD2 identical over 15 bases. The CDR3 loop spans 19 amino acids. Losses at the gene ends were 4 bases for V and 0 bases for J; bases not matched to a gene: 7. From germline, CDR1 is SEHNR and CDR2 FQNEAQ (reference sequence).

This clonotype was counted only a few times. This sequence joins TRBV4-2 and TRBJ2-7; possibly TRBD2 for D (5 bases). The ends were cut back, 0 bases at V and 6 bases at J, with 12 bases in the middle. Germline V gene data show CDR1 as LGHNA and CDR2 as YNFKEQ. The CDR3 extends over 14 amino acids. Here the CDR3 reads CASSQDPSEGEQYF. CDR3 bases: TGTGCCAGCAGCCAAGATCCCTCTGAGGGCGAGCAGTACTTC.